The clone carrying this T cell receptor beta chain turned up a few times. The antigen remains unidentified. This sample is part of a study of shared clonotypes between healthy human individuals. Study-level findings and limits: In four donors, about 5% of naive CD4 clonotypes appeared in common.

The donor population consisted of healthy HIV-negative adults with no recent acute infections or vaccinations. The repertoire was sequenced with immunoSEQ multiplex PCR; TCRdb's copy has only in-frame clones and lacks some. The table has around 2.5 million clones, over 85% seen once. The V and J ends lost 5 bases and 7 bases, in that order; junction bases with no gene match: 8. CDR3 length: 13 residues. Germline V lookup: CDR1 LNHDA, CDR2 SQIVND (reference sequence). This TCR was sampled from a man in his late teens or twenties in good health. Some clones in this sample may be carry-over from other donors' samples. This chain connects TRBV19 to TRBJ2-7, with TRBD1 matching 7 bases. The sample was naive CD4+ T cells from PBMCs. Regarding subset: CD45RA+ positively selected. This chain's CDR3 is CASSETGMREQYF. The DNA for the CDR3 is TGTGCCAGTAGTGAGACAGGGATGAGGGAGCAGTACTTC.